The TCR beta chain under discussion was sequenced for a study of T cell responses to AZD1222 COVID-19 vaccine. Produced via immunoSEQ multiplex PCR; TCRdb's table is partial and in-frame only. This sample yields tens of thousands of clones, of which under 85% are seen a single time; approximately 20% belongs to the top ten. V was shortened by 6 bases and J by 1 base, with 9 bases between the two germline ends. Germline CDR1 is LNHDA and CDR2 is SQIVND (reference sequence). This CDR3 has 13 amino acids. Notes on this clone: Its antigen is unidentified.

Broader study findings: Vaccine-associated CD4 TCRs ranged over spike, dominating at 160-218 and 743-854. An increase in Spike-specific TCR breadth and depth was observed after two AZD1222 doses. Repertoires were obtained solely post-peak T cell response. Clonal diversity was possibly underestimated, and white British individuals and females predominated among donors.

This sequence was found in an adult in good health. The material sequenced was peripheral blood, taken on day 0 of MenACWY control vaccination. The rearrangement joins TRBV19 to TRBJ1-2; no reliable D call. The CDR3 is CASRTDGNYGYTF. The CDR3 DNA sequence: TGTGCCAGTAGAACGGACGGTAACTATGGCTACACCTTC. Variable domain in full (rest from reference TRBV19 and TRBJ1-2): DGGITQSPKYLFRKEGQNVTLSCEQNLNHDAMYWYRQDPGQGLRLIYYSQIVNDFQKGDIAEGYSVSREKKESFPLTVTSAQKNPTAFYLCASRTDGNYGYTFGSGTRLTVV.